These T cell receptor beta chains were read from a single sample in a study of tumor and adjacent non-tumor tissue in lung cancer. TCRdb recomputed calls from the multiplex PCR reads with MiXCR, one row per CDR3 protein. There are tens of thousands of distinct CDR3 sequences in the sample; roughly 75% occur only once, and 25% to 30% lies in the top ten. The sequencing sample was made of distant non-tumor lung tissue. Receptors were obtained from a woman aged 50 to 60 with non-small cell lung cancer. The CDR3 runs from the conserved cysteine through the conserved F or W. Each record gives: clone size, J gene, CDR3 length, D gene, V gene, CDR3 DNA, CDR3 protein. D genes are given only for firm matches. Not every row has a clone size; where given, it reads once, few, many or a size class.

>-|TRBJ2-7|14|TRBD1|TRBV20-1
TGCAGTGCTTGTGGGACAGGGGATATTTACGAGCAGTACTTC
CSACGTGDIYEQYF
>-|TRBJ2-3|13|TRBD1|TRBV11-1
TGTGCCAACAGAGGGACAGGGATAGATACGCAATATTTT
CANRGTGIDTQYF
>many|TRBJ2-1|13|-|TRBV29-1
TGCAGCGTTGAAGAGCAAATTAACAATGAGCAGTTCTTC
CSVEEQINNEQFF
>-|TRBJ2-1|20|-|TRBV12-3/TRBV12-4
TGTTCCAGCCTCCCGGGAGTCGGTTCCTCGGTTAGAGGCTCCTACAATGAGCAGTTCTTC
CSSLPGVGSSVRGSYNEQFF
>-|TRBJ2-2|15|-|TRBV6-5
TGTGCCAGCAGTTACTCGACTAACCAGCCCGGGGAGCTGTTCTTT
CASSYSTNQPGELFF
>many|TRBJ1-1|13|-|TRBV28
TGTGCCAGCAGGACAGGCCGGAACACTGAAGCTTTCTTT
CASRTGRNTEAFF
>many|TRBJ1-1|15|TRBD1|TRBV6-1
TGTGCCAGCACCCCACCGGGACAGGTGGGCCTAGAAGCTTTCTTT
CASTPPGQVGLEAFF
>many|TRBJ1-1|18|-|TRBV6-1
TGTGCCAGCATGTTATTAGGGGGACCTGGGTGGGCGAACACTGAAGCTTTCTTT
CASMLLGGPGWANTEAFF
>-|TRBJ2-3|14|TRBD1|TRBV11-1
TGTACCAGCAGCAAAGGGACAGGCACGGATACGCAGTATTTT
CTSSKGTGTDTQYF
>once|TRBJ1-5|17|-|TRBV5-5
TGTGCCAGCAACTTCGGAGCAAACGTTGGGGGAAATCAGCCCCAGCATTTT
CASNFGANVGGNQPQHF
>-|TRBJ2-1|15|TRBD1|TRBV7-3
TGTGCCAGCAGCTTGACAGGGGACACCTACTATGAGCAGTTCTTC
CASSLTGDTYYEQFF
>many|TRBJ1-3|16|-|TRBV4-3
TGCGCCAGCAGCCAAGACCGGGAAGGGGGAGGAAACACCATATATTTT
CASSQDREGGGNTIYF
>once|TRBJ2-1|12|-|TRBV20-1
TGCAGTGCTAGAGGGACTTCATATGAGCAGTTCTTC
CSARGTSYEQFF
>few|TRBJ2-2|16|-|TRBV5-1
TGCGCCAGCAGCTTATTTAGGGGCGCGAACACCGGGGAGCTGTTTTTT
CASSLFRGANTGELFF
>-|TRBJ2-1|16|TRBD1|TRBV29-1
TGCAGCGTTGAAACTAGTGGGAGTTACCAGGGGGTTGAGCAGTTCTTC
CSVETSGSYQGVEQFF
>-|TRBJ2-7|14|-|TRBV5-5
TGTGCCAGCAGCTTGGCACTGTTAACCTACGAGCTGTACTTC
CASSLALLTYELYF
>-|TRBJ2-3|12|-|TRBV6-2/TRBV6-3
TGTGCCAGGAGTTGCTCCAAAGATACGCAGTATTTT
CARSCSKDTQYF
>-|TRBJ2-7|16|-|TRBV11-2
TGTGCCAGCAGGCCACTTGCGGGTGGAAGCTCCTATGAGCAGTACTTC
CASRPLAGGSSYEQYF
>many|TRBJ1-1|15|-|TRBV20-1
TGCAGTGCTAGAGATCTCAGGGGCGGAAACACTGAAGCTTTCTTT
CSARDLRGGNTEAFF
>-|TRBJ1-1|16|-|TRBV4-1
TGTGCCAGCAGCCAAGGTCTCTACAGGGTCGGCACTGAAGCTCCCTTT
CASSQGLYRVGTEAPF
>-|TRBJ1-1|12|-|TRBV20-1
TGCAGTGCTTCCTCGGACAGAACTGAAGCTTTCTTT
CSASSDRTEAFF
>-|TRBJ1-1|15|TRBD1|TRBV7-6
TGTGCCAGCAGTTTAGACACAGGGGGAGGGACTGAAGCTTTCTTT
CASSLDTGGGTEAFF
>-|TRBJ2-1|15|-|TRBV11-2
TGTGCCAGCAGCCTAGATCCCAGCATGGGCGGTGAGCAGTTCTTC
CASSLDPSMGGEQFF
>-|TRBJ2-5|18|-|TRBV20-1
TGCAGTGCTAGAGATGGTTTTACCGGGCAGGCCTTCGGGGAGACCCAGTACTTC
CSARDGFTGQAFGETQYF
>-|TRBJ2-3|17|TRBD2|TRBV5-6
TGTGCCAGCAGTCCCCCTATCGCAGCGGGAAGACAGGATACGCAGTATTTT
CASSPPIAAGRQDTQYF
>-|TRBJ2-1|12|TRBD2|TRBV10-3
TGTGCCTCCAGGGAGGGCTACAATGAGCGGTCCTTC
CASREGYNERSF
>once|TRBJ2-7|13|-|TRBV20-1
TGCAGCCCTGAACTAGTGGGGGACTACGAGCAGTACTTC
CSPELVGDYEQYF
>-|TRBJ1-1|13|-|TRBV24-1
TGTGTCACCAGTAATTTTTGGGAGAGCGAGGCTTTCTTT
CVTSNFWESEAFF
>-|TRBJ2-7|17|TRBD2|TRBV6-6
TGTGCCAGCAGTTCCGCTATCGGGACTAGCGGGAGTCCTTTGCAGTACTTC
CASSSAIGTSGSPLQYF
>-|TRBJ1-2|13|-|TRBV7-9
TGTGCCAGCAGCTTCTGGGGGGAAGATGGCTACAACTTC
CASSFWGEDGYNF
>-|TRBJ1-2|15|-|TRBV7-9
TGTGCCAGCAGTAGGGAGGCGGCGGTGAACTATGGCTACACCTTC
CASSREAAVNYGYTF
>-|TRBJ2-1|12|TRBD1|TRBV11-2
TGCGCCAGCAACTCTAGCCCCACAGGGGGCCTCTTC
CASNSSPTGGLF